This T cell receptor beta chain originates from a study of blood T cells in healthy people across ages (dated by TCRdb to the mid-2010s). Turning to the overall study: In model experiments, template switching captured about one uniquely barcoded TCR beta cDNA molecule for every two T cells. Age-related changes in TCR beta repertoire diversity were measured in the study by deep sequencing normalized with unique cDNA molecular identifiers. Using the same blood draw, the study looked at two additional independent replicas of 1 million unique cDNA reads for two donors, one aged 18 to 30 and the other aged 80 or older. The donors were divided into four age groups: young (average roughly 17 years), middle-aged (roughly 40), aged (about 60) and long-lived (roughly 82).

The donors were 40 or so Caucasian individuals from Russia, aged 6 to 90 years, who were systemically healthy. Approximately 9.3 milliliters of peripheral blood were drawn from each donor into EDTA-treated Vacutainer tubes. PBMCs were isolated by Ficoll-Paque density-gradient centrifugation, with at least 7 million obtained per sample. Trizol reagent was used to extract total RNA from PBMCs, with at least 6 micrograms per sample. The percentages of naive CD45RAhigh/CD27high T cells were determined by flow cytometry on a PBMC aliquot from every donor. Notes on this clonotype: Which antigen it targets is not known. Per-base quality was not reported, and no clone a single base away is much larger than it.

Study-wide findings and limitations: Estimates of total diversity from one million sequenced T cells were regarded as lower bounds and underestimates. Since profiling was done on bulk unsorted PBMCs, naive and antigen-experienced compartments could not be conclusively compared. Donor CMV infection status was unknown, potentially confounding age-related changes in expanded clonotypes. Observed TCR beta diversity correlated strongly with the percentage of naive T cells measured by flow cytometry. As age increased, observed TCR beta diversity per million T cells dropped in a roughly linear way, and a significant reduction was already evident by age roughly 36. The long-lived group showed more naive CD4+ T cells, fewer expanded clones and increased TCR diversity than the aged group, suggesting age selection.

Library creation used 5' RACE. The data were produced on an Illumina HiSeq 2500. A second PCR of roughly 6 to 11 cycles was performed with a sample-barcoded 5' primer and a J-beta primer mix. A template-switch 5' adaptor carrying 12 random nucleotides introduced a unique molecular identifier onto each TCR beta cDNA molecule. Each sample yielded at least 2.5 million CDR3-containing paired-end reads. All of the RNA was converted into first-strand cDNA using the Mint cDNA synthesis kit, with a TRBC-specific oligonucleotide serving as the primer. After uracil-DNA glycosylase treatment, a first 18-cycle PCR used universal primers M1SS and BC2_uni_R on all cDNA. In the authors' own workflow: For normalization, 1 million high-quality reads, each with a distinct molecular identifier, were randomly selected from each sample. Reads with shared molecular identifiers were discarded instead of being binned into consensus sequences. MiTCR, with a Q25 quality threshold and the strictest error-elimination algorithm, was used for CDR3 identification, clonotype clustering and error correction. Lower-bound total TCR beta diversity was estimated with a nonparametric unseen species model using Euler transformation. TCRdb reran the public reads through fastp at Q25 and MiXCR, keeping productive beta chains. Entries that share a CDR3 protein sequence are merged under the most common genes and DNA. These V and J calls derive from TCRdb rather than the authors' analysis. In all, the sample holds over 500,000 distinct CDR3 sequences, and around a quarter of those were seen once. The ten largest account for approximately 3.6% of the sample.

V was cut back by 0 bases and J by 4 bases, leaving a gap of 18 bases between them. The CDR1 and CDR2 encoded by the germline V gene are LGHNA and YNFKEQ. From the cysteine through the phenylalanine, the CDR3 covers 17 amino acids. The entry retains the CDR3 DNA only, 51 bases that are in frame from base 1. These data are also associated with another study on T cells of mothers and their children. The second study, in turn, reports: Nine systemically healthy Caucasian individuals served as donors, namely three mothers together with their six children. cDNA synthesis used all of the extracted RNA, with approximately 1.4 ug of RNA in each 15 ul reaction. In the second PCR, the M1S primer added sample barcodes and 2-4 random nucleotides. Over 8.5 million TCR beta CDR3 reads came from each mother, compared with around 3 million reads from each child. TCR recombination output is similarly shaped by thymic selection in related and unrelated pairs, with a minor effect exerted by inherited differences. Normalized repertoire overlap was always found to be slightly, but never significantly, higher in related mother-child pairs than in unrelated mother-child pairs. With a sensitivity of about 100 clones per million clonotypes, no persistent microchimeric T cell clones were detected. The study used deep NGS to compare TCR beta repertoires of mothers and children, seeking features distinguishing related mother-child pairs from unrelated individuals. On average, the children were approximately 11 +/- 4 years old, while the mothers were about 40 +/- 4 years old. After adapter ligation was performed with NEBNext reagents, the libraries were sequenced on an Illumina HiSeq 2000 with 100+100 nt paired-end reads. To prevent cross-contamination, the mother and child libraries were prepared a month apart and were sequenced in separate runs. Between roughly 500,000 and 2,000,000 distinct TCR beta clonotypes were identified per donor. Naive TCR beta clonotypes were estimated from low-frequency clonotypes matched to each donor's FACS-determined naive share, without sorting.

Here the chain combines TRBV4-2 and TRBJ1-1; perhaps TRBD1 is the D gene, with 5 bases matching. The sequence was obtained from a boy aged 2 to 10 in good health. The source material was blood. Here is the DNA: TGTGCCAGCAGCCAAGATTTAAGGTGGCAGGGCCCCACTGAAGCTTTCTTT. Translated, it gives CASSQDLRWQGPTEAFF.